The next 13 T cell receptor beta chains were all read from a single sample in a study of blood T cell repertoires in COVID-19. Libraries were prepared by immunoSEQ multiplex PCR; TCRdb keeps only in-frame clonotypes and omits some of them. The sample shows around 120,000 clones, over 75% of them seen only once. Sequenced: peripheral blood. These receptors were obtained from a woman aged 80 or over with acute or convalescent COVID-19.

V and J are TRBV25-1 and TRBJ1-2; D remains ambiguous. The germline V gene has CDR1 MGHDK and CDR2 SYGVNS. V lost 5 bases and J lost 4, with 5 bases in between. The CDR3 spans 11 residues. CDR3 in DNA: TGTGCCAGCAGTTATCTCTATGGCTACACCTTC. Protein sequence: CASSYLYGYTF.

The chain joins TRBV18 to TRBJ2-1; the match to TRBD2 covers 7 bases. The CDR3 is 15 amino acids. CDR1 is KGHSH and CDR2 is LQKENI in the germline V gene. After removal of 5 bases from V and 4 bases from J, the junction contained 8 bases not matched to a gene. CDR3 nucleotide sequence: TGTGCCAGCTCATTCCGGACTAGGGTATACAATGAGCAGTTCTTC. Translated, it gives CASSFRTRVYNEQFF.

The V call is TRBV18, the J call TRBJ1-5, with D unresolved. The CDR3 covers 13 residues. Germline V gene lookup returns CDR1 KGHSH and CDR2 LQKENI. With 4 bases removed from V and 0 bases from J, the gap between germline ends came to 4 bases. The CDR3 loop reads CASSLSSNQPQHF. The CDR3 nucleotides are TGTGCCAGCTCACTGAGTAGCAATCAGCCCCAGCATTTT.

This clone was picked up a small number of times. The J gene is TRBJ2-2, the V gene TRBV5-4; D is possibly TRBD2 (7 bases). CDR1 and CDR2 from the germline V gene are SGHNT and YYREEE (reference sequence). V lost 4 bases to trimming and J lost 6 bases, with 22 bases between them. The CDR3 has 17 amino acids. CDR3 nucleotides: TGTGCCAGCAGCCTCCCTCGTGGGGGGGCTTCACCCGGGGAGCTGTTTTTT. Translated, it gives CASSLPRGGASPGELFF.

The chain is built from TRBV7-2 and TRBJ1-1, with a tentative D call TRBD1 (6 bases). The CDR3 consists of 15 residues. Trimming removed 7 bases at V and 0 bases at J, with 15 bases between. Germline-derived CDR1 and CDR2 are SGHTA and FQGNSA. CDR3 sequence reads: CASTDRTYMNTEAFF. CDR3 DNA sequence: TGTGCCAGCACCGACAGGACTTACATGAACACTGAAGCTTTCTTT.

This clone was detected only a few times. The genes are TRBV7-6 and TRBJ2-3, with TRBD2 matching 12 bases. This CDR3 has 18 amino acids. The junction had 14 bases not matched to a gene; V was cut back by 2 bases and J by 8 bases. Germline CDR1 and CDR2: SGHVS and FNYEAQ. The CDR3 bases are TGTGCCAGCAGCTTATCTGGCTCTAGCGGGGGGGCCTTAGGTACGCAGTATTTT. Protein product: CASSLSGSSGGALGTQYF.

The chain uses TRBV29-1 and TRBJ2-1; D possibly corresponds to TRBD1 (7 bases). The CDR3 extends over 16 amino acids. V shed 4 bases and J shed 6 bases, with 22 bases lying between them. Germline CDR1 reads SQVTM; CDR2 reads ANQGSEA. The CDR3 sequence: CSVGPSWRGLSNEQFF. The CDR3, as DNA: TGCAGCGTTGGACCGTCGTGGAGGGGGCTATCCAATGAGCAGTTCTTC.

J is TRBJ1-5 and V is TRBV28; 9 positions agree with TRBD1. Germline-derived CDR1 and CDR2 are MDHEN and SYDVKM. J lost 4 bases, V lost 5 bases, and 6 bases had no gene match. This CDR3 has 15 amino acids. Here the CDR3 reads CASSLTGGLNQPQHF. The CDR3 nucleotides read TGTGCCAGCAGTCTCACAGGGGGCCTGAATCAGCCCCAGCATTTT.

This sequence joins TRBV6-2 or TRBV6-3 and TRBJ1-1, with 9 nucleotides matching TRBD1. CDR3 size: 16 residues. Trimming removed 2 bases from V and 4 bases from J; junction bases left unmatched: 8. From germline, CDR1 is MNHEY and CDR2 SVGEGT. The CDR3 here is CASSYPGQGVSTEAFF. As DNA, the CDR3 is TGTGCCAGCAGTTACCCGGGACAGGGCGTGAGCACTGAAGCTTTCTTT.

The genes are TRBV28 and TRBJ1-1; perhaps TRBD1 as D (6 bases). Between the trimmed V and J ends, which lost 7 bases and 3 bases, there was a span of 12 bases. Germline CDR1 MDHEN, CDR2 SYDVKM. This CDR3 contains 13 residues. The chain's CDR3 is CASTSGGDTEAFF. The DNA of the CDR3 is TGTGCCAGCACCAGTGGGGGCGACACTGAAGCTTTCTTT. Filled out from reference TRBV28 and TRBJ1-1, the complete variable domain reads DVKVTQSSRYLVKRTGEKVFLECVQDMDHENMFWYRQDPGLGLRLIYFSYDVKMKEKGDIPEGYSVSREKKERFSLILESASTNQTSMYLCASTSGGDTEAFFGQGTRLTVV.

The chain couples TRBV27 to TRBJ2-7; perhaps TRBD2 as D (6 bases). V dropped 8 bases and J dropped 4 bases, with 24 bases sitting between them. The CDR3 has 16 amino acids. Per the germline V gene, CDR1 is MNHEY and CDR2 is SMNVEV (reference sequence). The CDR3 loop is CASSGTALSPFYEQYF. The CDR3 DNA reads TGTGCCAGCTCCGGGACTGCCCTTAGCCCGTTTTACGAGCAGTACTTC.

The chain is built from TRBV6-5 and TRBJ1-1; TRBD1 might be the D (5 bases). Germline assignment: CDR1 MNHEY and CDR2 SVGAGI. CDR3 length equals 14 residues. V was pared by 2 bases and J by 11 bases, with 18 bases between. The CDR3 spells CASSYGGTFVDAFF. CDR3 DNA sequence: TGTGCCAGCAGTTACGGCGGGACGTTCGTGGACGCTTTCTTT.

The DNA for the CDR3 is TGTGCCAGCAATGTTTTCAGAGAAAAACTGTTTTTT. Its protein product is CASNVFREKLFF. The chain recombines TRBV2 with TRBJ1-4; D unclear. Germline values: CDR1 SNHLY, CDR2 FYNNEI. V lost 7 bases, J lost 8 bases, and 11 bases lay in between. CDR3 length: 12 amino acids.